Below, one TCR beta chain is given with its context. As yet, its antigen is unknown. The time point was: sample taken at primary tumor resection. Sequencing of whole RNA from tumor, nontumor lung or frozen PBMC involved no sorting. Samples were obtained from about 72 donors, all untreated early-stage non-small cell lung cancer patients. The data stem from a study of spatial heterogeneity in lung cancer. Overall study context: Across the raw uncorrected reads, a unique TCR and UMI combination was observed, on average, more than ten times. Findings and caveats of the study: Expanded tumor TCRs that were ubiquitous appeared in blood more at resection than follow-up.

Every TCR cDNA molecule bore a unique molecular identifier. TCRdb analysed the 5' RACE reads with MiXCR anew, one entry per CDR3 protein. Of under 100,000 distinct CDR3 sequences listed, around 10% are singletons. From germline, CDR1 is MNHEY and CDR2 SVGEGT. The ends were cut back, 6 bases at V and 8 bases at J, with 16 bases in the middle. The CDR3 sequence is 13 residues long. This clonotype originated in a male donor with early-stage non-small cell lung cancer. The chain recombines TRBV6-2 or TRBV6-3 with TRBJ1-2, with D possibly matching TRBD1 (5 bases). The input for sequencing was PBMCs, taken at surgery. DNA for the CDR3: TGTGCCAGCAGCCGGGGCCCTGAGGGAGGCTACACCTTC. Its translation: CASSRGPEGGYTF.